The 26 T cell receptor beta chains in this list originate from one sample, sequenced in a study of CD8 T cells in ankylosing spondylitis. Study-level results: A TCR beta motif of fewer than ten highly homologous variants appeared characteristic of ankylosing spondylitis blood.

TCRdb processed the 5' RACE reads anew with MiXCR; each CDR3 protein has one entry. The data contain about 540,000 distinct CDR3 sequences, roughly 13% of them seen just once; the ten biggest clones take up 6.5% to 7%. The antigens these receptors bind are not known. Sequencing input: blood, either unsorted or a sorted T cell fraction (not recorded which). The origin of the receptors is a male donor with ankylosing spondylitis.

This clonotype was picked up many times. The chain links TRBV4-1 to TRBJ1-2; possibly TRBD1 for D (5 bases). The CDR3 covers 13 residues. V lost 4 bases and J 2 bases, leaving 8 bases between the germline ends. Germline V gives CDR1 MGHRA, CDR2 YSYEKL. The chain's CDR3 is CASSPRVNYGYTF. The CDR3 nucleotides are TGCGCCAGCAGCCCCAGGGTGAACTATGGCTACACCTTC.

There are a few counts of this clonotype. The chain is built from TRBV3-1 and TRBJ1-1; a possible D gene is TRBD1 (5 bases). The CDR3 is made up of 15 amino acids. The germline V and J ends were trimmed by 4 bases and 2 bases, with 14 bases remaining between them. From germline, CDR1 is LGHDT and CDR2 YNNKEL (reference sequence). The CDR3 sequence is CASSRTQGFNTEAFF. In DNA, the CDR3 is TGTGCCAGCAGCCGGACGCAGGGCTTTAACACTGAAGCTTTCTTT.

This clonotype occurred a few times. The CDR3 DNA follows: TGTGCCAGCACTTTACTAGCGGGAGTGTACGAGCAGTACGTC. Protein product: CASTLLAGVYEQYV. The rearrangement links TRBV2 to TRBJ2-7; the match to TRBD2 covers 11 bases. The V gene's germline CDR1 is SNHLY and CDR2 FYNNEI. The CDR3 has 14 amino acids. J gave up 4 bases and V 7 bases, and 6 bases lay outside the gene matches.

In this sample, this clonotype turned up many times. J is TRBJ1-1 and V is TRBV12-3 or TRBV12-4; D is ambiguous. The CDR3 has 13 amino acids. With 3 bases removed from V and 4 bases from J, the gap between germline ends came to 9 bases. CDR3 loop: CASSLRSFTEAFF. The CDR3 region has the DNA TGTGCCAGCAGTTTGCGATCATTCACTGAAGCTTTCTTT.

The chain uses TRBV15 and TRBJ2-5; 8 bases are a match to TRBD1. The CDR3 extends over 14 amino acids. V trimming: 4 bases; J trimming: 2 bases; junction bases outside the gene matches: 3. Germline V gene sequence: CDR1 LNHNV, CDR2 YYDKDF (reference sequence). The CDR3 loop is CATSKRTGQETQYF. The CDR3 region has the DNA TGTGCCACCAGCAAACGGACAGGGCAAGAGACCCAGTACTTC.

The CDR3 region has the DNA TGTGCCAGCAGCCTCAATCGGGGGGCCGGTGGCTACACCTTC. Protein sequence: CASSLNRGAGGYTF. The V call is TRBV11-3, the J call TRBJ1-2; a possible D gene is TRBD1 (6 bases). CDR1 is SGHNT and CDR2 is YENEEA in the germline V gene. The CDR3 is made up of 14 amino acids. V lost 5 bases and J lost 7, with 17 bases in between.

This chain joins TRBV6-5 and TRBJ1-5, with no clear D. V lost 2 bases, J lost 5 bases, and 7 bases lay in between. Per germline, CDR1 MNHEY and CDR2 SVGAGI. This CDR3 comprises 13 residues. CDR3 coding DNA: TGTGCCAGCAGTTACCATGAGGATCAGCCCCAGCATTTT. As protein: CASSYHEDQPQHF.

This clonotype was seen a handful of times. CDR3 loop: CSARVPIAGGLDTQYF. DNA of the CDR3: TGCAGTGCTAGAGTCCCGATAGCGGGAGGTTTAGATACGCAGTATTTT. The chain combines TRBV20-1 with TRBJ2-3; 10 bases agree with TRBD2. Germline V gene sequence: CDR1 DFQATT, CDR2 SNEGSKA (reference sequence). The length of the CDR3 is 16 residues. V was clipped by 1 base and J by 5 bases; unmatched bases: 9.

The chain recombines TRBV5-1 with TRBJ1-3; weak D call: TRBD1 (5 bases). From germline, CDR1 is SGHRS and CDR2 YFSETQ. CDR3 length: 17 amino acids. The V end was cut by 0 bases, the J end by 3 bases, with 16 bases between. CDR3 region: CASSLEVGQDVGNTIYF. CDR3 in DNA: TGCGCCAGCAGCTTGGAAGTGGGGCAGGACGTTGGAAACACCATATATTTT.

This chain links TRBV5-1 with TRBJ2-1, with 8 nucleotides matching TRBD2. The CDR3 contains 20 residues. Unmatched junction bases numbered 21, after V lost 3 bases and J lost 4 bases. Looked up from germline, CDR1 is SGHRS and CDR2 is YFSETQ. The CDR3 sequence: CASSSLTAGANQEPYNEQFF. In nucleotides, the CDR3 is TGCGCCAGCAGCTCCCTAACAGCGGGAGCAAATCAAGAACCTTACAATGAGCAGTTCTTC. The variable domain in full, completed from reference TRBV5-1 and TRBJ2-1, reads KAGVTQTPRYLIKTRGQQVTLSCSPISGHRSVSWYQQTPGQGLQFLFEYFSETQRNKGNFPGRFSGRQFSNSRSEMNVSTLELGDSALYLCASSSLTAGANQEPYNEQFFGPGTRLTVL.

This sequence joins TRBV5-6 and TRBJ2-3; the match to TRBD2 covers 7 bases. CDR3 size: 16 residues. The junction had 11 bases not matched to a gene; V was cut back by 4 bases and J by 3 bases. CDR1 and CDR2 (germline): SGHDT, YYEEEE. The CDR3: CASSAGFVGGTDTQYF. The CDR3 DNA sequence: TGTGCCAGCAGCGCGGGGTTTGTGGGAGGGACAGATACGCAGTATTTT.

This clonotype came up a few times. The chain carries TRBV15 and TRBJ2-2; perhaps TRBD2 as D (6 bases). With 2 bases removed from V and 3 bases from J, the gap between germline ends came to 16 bases. CDR3 length equals 17 residues. Germline CDR1 reads LNHNV; CDR2 reads YYDKDF (reference sequence). In DNA, the CDR3 is TGTGCCACCAGCAGAAATGTAGCCCCGGGGGACACCGGGGAGCTGTTTTTT. The encoded protein is CATSRNVAPGDTGELFF.

This clonotype has a handful of counts. The chain couples TRBV7-2 to TRBJ2-7, with a possible D match to TRBD2 (6 bases). This CDR3 has 14 amino acids. In germline, CDR1 is SGHTA, CDR2 FQGNSA. Trimming left V 4 bases short and J 6 bases short, with 16 bases between. CDR3 nucleotides: TGTGCCAGCAGCTATAGACTAGTCTCCGGCGAGCAGTACTTC. Its translation is CASSYRLVSGEQYF.

V gene TRBV10-3 combines with J gene TRBJ2-5; tentatively, D is TRBD2 (7 bases). Trimming removed 0 bases from V and 4 bases from J, with 12 bases in between. Germline V lookup: CDR1 ENHRY, CDR2 SYGVKD. The CDR3 is 15 amino acids. This CDR3 reads CAISESGGARETQYF. In nucleotides, the CDR3 is TGTGCCATCAGTGAGTCAGGGGGGGCGAGAGAGACCCAGTACTTC.

The chain recombines TRBV7-2 with TRBJ2-2; 10 bases are shared with TRBD2. The CDR3 spans 15 residues. Losses at the gene ends were 5 bases for V and 5 bases for J; bases not matched to a gene: 5. In germline, CDR1 is SGHTA, CDR2 FQGNSA. The CDR3 sequence is CASSVLAGRTGELFF. CDR3 sequence (DNA): TGTGCCAGCAGCGTACTAGCGGGAAGGACCGGGGAGCTGTTTTTT.

DNA of the CDR3: TGTGCCAGCAGCCAAGATCGTGGCTCATCTAGCACAGATACGCAGTATTTT. Its translation is CASSQDRGSSSTDTQYF. The rearrangement joins TRBV14 to TRBJ2-3, with unresolved D. Germline V gives CDR1 SGHDN, CDR2 FVKESK. V was trimmed by 0 bases and J by 0 bases, leaving 13 bases between them. There are 17 residues in the CDR3.

The chain uses TRBV3-1 and TRBJ2-1; 7 bases line up with TRBD2. Germline assignment: CDR1 LGHDT and CDR2 YNNKEL (reference sequence). The CDR3 covers 16 residues. V trimming: 10 bases; J trimming: 0 bases; junction bases outside the gene matches: 12. The DNA for the CDR3 is TGTGCCACCCAAGGGACGGGAGGAAGCTCCTACAATGAGCAGTTCTTC. It encodes CATQGTGGSSYNEQFF.

This chain links TRBV5-1 with TRBJ1-4; D gene unclear. The germline CDR1 and CDR2 sequences are SGHRS and YFSETQ. The V and J ends lost 4 bases and 6 bases respectively, with 13 bases between them. The CDR3 contains 14 residues. This chain's CDR3 is CASSPGRSDEKLFF. CDR3 nucleotide sequence: TGCGCCAGCAGCCCCGGTAGGTCGGATGAAAAACTGTTTTTT.

This clonotype was recorded many times. V is TRBV6-1 and J is TRBJ2-1, with TRBD2 matching 8 bases. The V segment lost 6 bases and the J segment 2 bases; nucleotides outside the gene matches: 6. The CDR3 runs 15 residues. Germline CDR1 MNHNS, CDR2 SASEGT. CDR3 sequence: CASSLAGPAYNEQFF. Here the CDR3 DNA reads TGTGCCAGCAGCCTAGCGGGCCCTGCCTACAATGAGCAGTTCTTC.

This clonotype was detected only once. The V gene is TRBV3-1, the J gene TRBJ1-2, with D possibly being TRBD1 (5 bases). The V and J ends lost 0 bases and 4 bases respectively, with 6 bases between them. The CDR3 sequence is 13 residues long. CDR1 is LGHDT and CDR2 is YNNKEL in the germline V gene (reference sequence). In nucleotides, the CDR3 is TGTGCCAGCAGCCAAGAACAGGTCTATGGCTACACCTTC. The encoded protein is CASSQEQVYGYTF.

DNA for the CDR3: TGTGCCAGCAGTTTAGGGGACAGGGGGCTCGGGGAGCAGTTCTTC. Amino acid sequence: CASSLGDRGLGEQFF. The V call is TRBV12-3 or TRBV12-4, the J call TRBJ2-1; TRBD1 aligns across 12 bases. V trimming: 1 base; J trimming: 10 bases; junction bases outside the gene matches: 5. The CDR3 totals 15 residues.

This clonotype was counted between two and nine times. The rearrangement joins TRBV7-7 to TRBJ2-3; 8 bases fit TRBD1. V lost 5 bases to trimming and J lost 5 bases; unmatched junction nucleotides: 6. This CDR3 has 14 amino acids. Germline CDR1 SSHAT, CDR2 FNYEAQ (reference sequence). Here the CDR3 DNA reads TGTGCCAGCAGCGCGATCACAGGGGGAGATACGCAGTATTTT. Protein: CASSAITGGDTQYF. Using reference TRBV7-7 and TRBJ2-3 for the parts outside the CDR3, the full variable domain is GAGVSQSPRYKVTKRGQDVTLRCDPISSHATLYWYQQALGQGPEFLTYFNYEAQPDKSGLPSDRFSAERPEGSISTLTIQRTEQRDSAMYRCASSAITGGDTQYFGPGTRLTVL.

This clonotype was counted a few times. V is TRBV20-1 and J is TRBJ2-7, with TRBD2 matching over 8 bases. The CDR3 covers 16 residues. V shed 0 bases and J 5 bases; nucleotides not matched to a gene: 12. Per the germline V gene, CDR1 is DFQATT and CDR2 is SNEGSKA (reference sequence). CDR3 nucleotide sequence: TGCAGTGCTAGAGACCCCCCGGGACTAGTTAACCACGAGCAGTACTTC. Its protein product is CSARDPPGLVNHEQYF.

V is TRBV6-1 and J is TRBJ1-2; D may be TRBD1 (6 bases). Germline V CDR1 and CDR2: MNHNS, SASEGT. The CDR3 is made up of 17 amino acids. Trimming shortened V by 6 bases and J by 5 bases, and 25 bases separated the two germline ends. CDR3 loop: CASRQRTEGAETYGYTF. The CDR3, as DNA: TGTGCCAGCAGACAACGGACAGAGGGAGCCGAGACGTATGGCTACACCTTC.

The V gene is TRBV10-3, the J gene TRBJ1-2; D not certain. Germline CDR1 ENHRY, CDR2 SYGVKD. V lost 0 bases, J lost 5 bases, and 13 bases lay in between. This CDR3 contains 15 residues. CDR3 region: CAISESSTPQYGYTF. CDR3 nucleotide sequence: TGTGCCATCAGTGAGTCGTCCACGCCTCAATATGGCTACACCTTC.

The chain has TRBV6-5 and TRBJ2-5; D is possibly TRBD1 (5 bases). This CDR3 has 14 amino acids. Germline CDR1 and CDR2: MNHEY and SVGAGI. The V gene lost 4 bases and the J gene lost 2 bases, with 11 bases spanning the gap. Here the CDR3 reads CASSWSGPQETQYF. Written as DNA, the CDR3 is TGTGCCAGCAGTTGGTCAGGGCCTCAAGAGACCCAGTACTTC.